A single sample is the source of the 17 T cell receptor beta chains below, sequenced in a study of beta chain features in type 1 diabetes. Expressed TCRB transcripts were sequenced because the isolated RNA had all been reverse transcribed beforehand. Using immunoSEQ multiplex PCR, the repertoire was profiled, and TCRdb retains in-frame clones only, with some absent. The data show under 20,000 clones, 50% seen once. The sample comprised stem cell memory CD4+ T cells from blood. These receptors originate from a man between 18 and 29 years old in good health.

This sequence joins TRBV5-1 and TRBJ2-3; the D gene is possibly TRBD1 (6 bases). Germline V gene sequence: CDR1 SGHRS, CDR2 YFSETQ. CDR3 size: 13 residues. V was pared by 7 bases and J by 6 bases, with 15 bases between. The CDR3 here is CASSEGVVDTQYF. Written as DNA, the CDR3 is TGCGCCAGCTCTGAGGGGGTAGTGGATACGCAGTATTTT.

The CDR3 protein is CASSIQAGNTGELFF. CDR3 nucleotide sequence: TGTGCCAGTAGTATACAGGCAGGGAACACCGGGGAGCTGTTTTTT. The V call is TRBV19, the J call TRBJ2-2; no clear D gene. The length of the CDR3 is 15 residues. Germline CDR1 LNHDA, CDR2 SQIVND (reference sequence). V was pared by 2 bases and J by 1 base, with 8 bases between.

The chain combines TRBV27 with TRBJ1-1, with unresolved D. This CDR3 comprises 13 residues. Between the trimmed V and J ends, which lost 6 bases and 1 base, there was a span of 9 bases. Germline V gives CDR1 MNHEY, CDR2 SMNVEV (reference sequence). CDR3 in DNA: TGTGCCAGCAGAATAAACAGGAACACTGAAGCTTTCTTT. Its protein is CASRINRNTEAFF.

The chain employs TRBV6-5 and TRBJ2-3; D possibly corresponds to TRBD2 (6 bases). The germline V and J ends were trimmed by 6 bases and 5 bases, with 15 bases remaining between them. This CDR3 region has 14 residues. CDR1 and CDR2 from the germline V gene are MNHEY and SVGAGI. The CDR3 is CASRSGGPGDTQYF. CDR3 nucleotides: TGTGCCAGCAGAAGCGGAGGGCCGGGAGATACGCAGTATTTT.

This sequence joins TRBV28 and TRBJ1-1; D gene uncertain. Trimming took off 3 bases at V and 6 bases at J, with 20 bases between the two ends. Per germline, CDR1 MDHEN and CDR2 SYDVKM. This CDR3 contains 16 residues. In DNA form, the CDR3 reads TGTGCCAGCAGTTTGGACCTTAGACCGGGGAATTCTGAAGCTTTCTTT. This gives the protein CASSLDLRPGNSEAFF. Full variable domain (missing parts from reference TRBV28 and TRBJ1-1): DVKVTQSSRYLVKRTGEKVFLECVQDMDHENMFWYRQDPGLGLRLIYFSYDVKMKEKGDIPEGYSVSREKKERFSLILESASTNQTSMYLCASSLDLRPGNSEAFFGQGTRLTVV.

The table lists this clone with a few counts. The chain links TRBV7-2 to TRBJ2-1, with 10 nucleotides matching TRBD2. The CDR3 extends over 15 amino acids. Unmatched junction bases numbered 9, after V lost 5 bases and J lost 8 bases. The germline gives CDR1 SGHTA, CDR2 FQGNSA. The DNA of the CDR3 is TGTGCCAGCAGCCAGAATAGCGGGGGGTTCGATGAGCAGTTCTTC. Amino acid sequence: CASSQNSGGFDEQFF.

V usage is TRBV14 and J usage is TRBJ1-4; 7 nucleotides line up with TRBD1. V lost 4 bases, J lost 5 bases, and 7 bases stayed unmatched. The CDR3 sequence is 15 residues long. Per the germline V gene, CDR1 is SGHDN and CDR2 is FVKESK. The CDR3 sequence: CASSPRTGGNEKLFF. As DNA, the CDR3 is TGTGCCAGCAGCCCCCGGACAGGAGGAAATGAAAAACTGTTTTTT.

The sample holds a few counts of this clone. This chain uses TRBV28 with TRBJ2-7; 8 positions agree with TRBD1. In germline, CDR1 is MDHEN, CDR2 SYDVKM. After removal of 5 bases from V and 5 bases from J, the junction contained 8 bases not matched to a gene. CDR3 size: 14 residues. The CDR3 region is CASSIGTGGHEQYF. DNA for the CDR3: TGTGCCAGCAGTATAGGTACAGGGGGTCACGAGCAGTACTTC.

This chain connects TRBV18 to TRBJ2-7, with a weak D call TRBD2 (6 bases). The V and J ends lost 3 bases and 3 bases respectively, with 12 bases between them. There are 14 residues in the CDR3. Germline CDR1 reads KGHSH; CDR2 reads LQKENI. The chain's CDR3 is CASSPQRVDYEQYF. In DNA, the CDR3 is TGTGCCAGCTCACCTCAGCGGGTAGACTACGAGCAGTACTTC.

In regard to this clone: Other DNA sequences within the sample encode an identical CDR3. The rearrangement links TRBV5-1 to TRBJ2-3, with 11 bases matching TRBD2. Trimming took 2 bases from V and 1 from J; bases not matched to a gene: 0. The germline gives CDR1 SGHRS, CDR2 YFSETQ. CDR3 length: 15 residues. The CDR3 DNA follows: TGCGCCAGCAGCTTTAGCGGGGGGGGCACAGATACGCAGTATTTT. Its translation is CASSFSGGGTDTQYF.

This clone has only one observation. The genes are TRBV4-3 and TRBJ2-3, with TRBD2 matching over 10 bases. V was pared by 3 bases and J by 5 bases, with 11 bases of the junction left unmatched. Germline V gene sequence: CDR1 LGHNA, CDR2 YSLEER. The CDR3 length is 17 residues. The CDR3 spells CASSHEAGGWVGDTQYF. CDR3 bases: TGCGCCAGCAGCCATGAAGCGGGGGGGTGGGTTGGAGATACGCAGTATTTT.

This clone has just one count. The J gene is TRBJ1-4, the V gene TRBV4-1; TRBD1 is a possible D gene (6 bases). The V gene lost 2 bases and the J gene lost 8 bases, with 12 bases spanning the gap. Germline CDR1 reads MGHRA; CDR2 reads YSYEKL. The length of the CDR3 is 14 residues. DNA for the CDR3: TGCGCCAGCAGCCAACAAAACAGGGACGAAAAACTGTTTTTT. Its protein product is CASSQQNRDEKLFF.

Notes on this clone: The same CDR3 can be traced to other DNA sequences in this sample. The chain is built from TRBV11-2 and TRBJ2-1; D might be TRBD1 (6 bases). V was trimmed by 2 bases and J by 4 bases, leaving 6 bases between them. Germline V lookup: CDR1 SGHAT, CDR2 FQNNGV. CDR3 length equals 13 residues. CDR3 amino acids: CASSLQGYNEQFF. In DNA, the CDR3 is TGTGCCAGCAGCTTACAGGGGTACAATGAGCAGTTCTTC.

This clone was counted between two and nine times. The rearrangement joins TRBV2 to TRBJ2-1; no clear D. The CDR3 is 12 residues long. Trimming stripped 5 bases from V and 8 bases from J, with 10 bases between. Germline lookup yields CDR1 SNHLY and CDR2 FYNNEI. CDR3 sequence (DNA): TGTGCCAGCAGTCGAGGCGGCGATGAGCAGTTCTTC. It codes for CASSRGGDEQFF.

The CDR3 loop is CASSFRGPSFNQPQHF. In nucleotides, the CDR3 is TGTGCCAGCAGTTTCAGGGGCCCTTCCTTCAATCAGCCCCAGCATTTT. This chain joins TRBV27 and TRBJ1-5; D may be TRBD1 (6 bases). This CDR3 is 16 amino acids long. CDR1 is MNHEY and CDR2 is SMNVEV in the germline V gene (reference sequence). The V gene lost 3 bases and the J gene lost 3 bases, with 15 bases spanning the gap.

The genes are TRBV9 and TRBJ2-1; TRBD2 agrees at 7 bases. This CDR3 has 18 residues. Trimming at V came to 3 bases and at J to 0 bases, leaving 12 bases not matched to a gene. CDR1 is SGDLS and CDR2 is YYNGEE in the germline V gene. CDR3: CASSGPWAGVGSYNEQFF. The CDR3 nucleotides read TGTGCCAGCAGCGGCCCATGGGCGGGAGTTGGCTCCTACAATGAGCAGTTCTTC.

This chain uses TRBV11-2 with TRBJ2-1, with 9 bases aligning to TRBD2. V was clipped by 4 bases and J by 5 bases; unmatched bases: 15. This CDR3 has 18 amino acids. The germline V gene encodes CDR1 SGHAT and CDR2 FQNNGV. Written as DNA, the CDR3 is TGTGCCAGCAGCTCCCCCCGAGGCGGGAGGGCCCTACACAATGAGCAGTTCTTC. Encoded protein: CASSSPRGGRALHNEQFF.